This T cell receptor (beta chain) was profiled in a study of blood T cell repertoires in COVID-19. Overall study: Donors in the United States, Italy and Spain gave samples during acute or convalescent COVID-19. T cells, B-cell-depleted T cells, or PBMCs supplied cDNA or gDNA.

V lost 5 bases and J lost 5; bases outside the gene matches: 10. CDR3 length: 15 amino acids. Per the germline V gene, CDR1 is SGHAT and CDR2 is FQNNGV. Per the original methods: By means of reference gene primer amplification, nucleated cell counts were estimated. Sequencing was performed with immunoSEQ multiplex PCR; in TCRdb, only in-frame clones are kept and a portion is missing. V, J and clone size derive from that table, while D and trimming were established from the DNA sequence. The data contain 70,000 to 100,000 clones, roughly 90% of them singletons. The chain combines TRBV11-2 with TRBJ1-2; 8 bases map to TRBD1. Sequenced material: peripheral blood. The receptor comes from a man aged 55 to 69 with acute or convalescent COVID-19. CDR3 in amino acids: CASSQSPGQAYGYTF. The CDR3 DNA reads as TGTGCCAGCAGCCAAAGTCCGGGACAGGCGTATGGCTACACCTTC.